Listed here are 26 T cell receptor beta chains from one sample, sequenced in a study of shared clonotypes between healthy human individuals. Profiling relied on immunoSEQ multiplex PCR, and the TCRdb table lists in-frame clones only, not all of them. The sample lists millions of clones, 95% seen once, with under 0.15% in the top ten. Sequencing was done on a sample of naive CD4+ T cells sorted from blood. Subset described: CD45RA+ positively selected. The receptors originated from a young man in good health.

The chain joins TRBV7-2 to TRBJ1-3, with 10 bases fitting TRBD1. The germline V gene has CDR1 SGHTA and CDR2 FQGNSA. CDR3 size: 15 residues. Trimming removed 5 bases from V and 3 bases from J; junction bases left unmatched: 4. CDR3: CASSRTGGFGNTIYF. Written as DNA, the CDR3 is TGTGCCAGCAGCCGGACAGGGGGGTTTGGAAACACCATATATTTT.

The chain recombines TRBV30 with TRBJ1-1; D not certain. The CDR3 has 12 residues. Germline V gene data show CDR1 as GTSNPN and CDR2 as SVGIG (reference sequence). The V gene lost 4 bases and the J gene lost 1 base, with 7 bases spanning the gap. The CDR3 protein is CAWNGENTEAFF. The CDR3 DNA sequence: TGTGCCTGGAACGGAGAGAACACTGAAGCTTTCTTT.

This clone was seen once. At the DNA level, this CDR3 is encoded by other sequences in the same sample as well. The chain employs TRBV18 and TRBJ2-7, with no clear D. Germline V gene data show CDR1 as KGHSH and CDR2 as LQKENI. This CDR3 region has 14 residues. V was shortened by 0 bases and J by 2 bases, with 8 bases between the two germline ends. CDR3 sequence: CASSPPASPYEQYF. The CDR3 DNA follows: TGTGCCAGCTCACCACCGGCCAGCCCCTACGAGCAGTACTTC.

Written as DNA, the CDR3 is TGTGCCATCAGTGAGGACAGGGGGCCGGTCGGCTACACCTTC. Translated, it gives CAISEDRGPVGYTF. The rearrangement links TRBV10-3 to TRBJ1-2, with 10 bases matching TRBD1. Losses at the gene ends were 2 bases for V and 8 bases for J; bases not matched to a gene: 5. CDR3 length equals 14 residues. From germline, CDR1 is ENHRY and CDR2 SYGVKD.

The chain couples TRBV7-9 to TRBJ1-4, with 11 bases matching TRBD1. Germline V gene data show CDR1 as SEHNR and CDR2 as FQNEAQ (reference sequence). J gave up 7 bases and V 8 bases, and 12 bases lay outside the gene matches. The CDR3 has 16 residues. The CDR3 loop is CASLITTGTGGEKLFF. For the CDR3, the DNA is TGTGCCAGCCTCATCACTACCGGGACAGGGGGTGAAAAACTGTTTTTT.

The chain employs TRBV11-2 and TRBJ2-2; 10 nucleotides match TRBD2. Germline values: CDR1 SGHAT, CDR2 FQNNGV. The CDR3 has 15 residues. V trimming: 6 bases; J trimming: 2 bases; junction bases outside the gene matches: 3. The CDR3 region is CASSASGGNTGELFF. The CDR3 DNA is TGTGCCAGCAGTGCTAGCGGGGGTAACACCGGGGAGCTGTTTTTT.

The chain employs TRBV27 and TRBJ1-5; 7 bases line up with TRBD1. Germline V lookup: CDR1 MNHEY, CDR2 SMNVEV (reference sequence). After removal of 5 bases from V and 3 bases from J, the junction contained 4 bases not matched to a gene. This CDR3 is 14 amino acids long. The CDR3 spells CASSTDRANQPQHF. CDR3 bases: TGTGCCAGCAGTACCGACAGGGCCAATCAGCCCCAGCATTTT.

CDR3 sequence (DNA): TGTGCCAGCAGCTTAGGGCTAGCGGGGCTCTACAATGAGCAGTTCTTC. It is translated as CASSLGLAGLYNEQFF. The chain has TRBV7-8 and TRBJ2-1; the match to TRBD2 covers 9 bases. The germline V gene has CDR1 SGHVS and CDR2 FQNEAQ. This CDR3 is 16 amino acids long. Trimming removed 1 base from V and 3 bases from J; junction bases left unmatched: 4.

The chain joins TRBV10-2 to TRBJ2-2, with 9 bases aligning to TRBD2. Germline lookup yields CDR1 WSHSY and CDR2 SAAADI. There are 15 residues in the CDR3. Losses at the gene ends were 2 bases for V and 7 bases for J; bases not matched to a gene: 5. This CDR3 is CASSETSGFYGELFF. The CDR3 DNA sequence: TGCGCCAGCAGTGAGACTAGCGGGTTTTACGGGGAGCTGTTTTTT.

The chain has TRBV6-6 and TRBJ2-1; 14 bases align to TRBD2. The J segment lost 15 bases and the V segment lost 7 bases, leaving 11 bases of the junction unmatched. Germline values: CDR1 MNHNY, CDR2 SVGAGI (reference sequence). This CDR3 region has 14 residues. CDR3 coding DNA: TGTGCCAGCATCGGGACTAGCGGGGGAAAGGGGACGTTCTTC. Residues: CASIGTSGGKGTFF.

This clone appeared once. As DNA, the CDR3 is TGTGCCAGCACCCCCTTCTCGGGGACAGGGAATTCACCCCTCCACTTT. The encoded protein is CASTPFSGTGNSPLHF. This chain links TRBV5-4 with TRBJ1-6; 9 bases agree with TRBD1. The CDR3 is made up of 16 amino acids. Germline V gene data show CDR1 as SGHNT and CDR2 as YYREEE (reference sequence). The trim removed 6 bases at V and 7 bases at J, leaving 11 bases unmatched.

About this clone: In the same sample, other DNA sequences code for this CDR3. The chain uses TRBV28 and TRBJ2-7, with unresolved D. The V end lost 6 bases, the J end lost 3 bases, and 6 bases lay between the germline ends. This CDR3 is built from 11 residues. Germline-derived CDR1 and CDR2 are MDHEN and SYDVKM. The CDR3 DNA sequence: TGTGCCAGCAGACTTAACTACGAGCAGTACTTC. It codes for CASRLNYEQYF.

The gene calls are TRBV27 and TRBJ2-3; TRBD2 is a possible D gene (6 bases). V was shortened by 4 bases and J by 2 bases, with 16 bases between the two germline ends. CDR1 is MNHEY and CDR2 is SMNVEV in the germline V gene (reference sequence). The CDR3 totals 16 residues. CDR3 coding DNA: TGTGCCAGCAGTTCTCGCCGTGGACTACCCACAGATACGCAGTATTTT. Its protein is CASSSRRGLPTDTQYF.

This chain connects TRBV11-2 to TRBJ1-4; D gene uncertain. The CDR3 consists of 13 residues. Deletions cut 11 bases from V and 8 bases from J, with 18 bases between. The germline gives CDR1 SGHAT, CDR2 FQNNGV. The CDR3 reads CAAALGEGEKLFF. In nucleotides, the CDR3 is TGTGCCGCAGCCCTCGGGGAGGGCGAAAAACTGTTTTTT.

The chain couples TRBV5-1 to TRBJ2-5; unclear D gene. Deletions cut 0 bases from V and 3 bases from J, with 18 bases between. This CDR3 region has 17 residues. The germline V gene encodes CDR1 SGHRS and CDR2 YFSETQ. CDR3 protein: CASSLVTPLREKETQYF. The CDR3 DNA sequence: TGCGCCAGCAGCTTGGTGACACCTCTCAGAGAAAAAGAGACCCAGTACTTC.

This sequence joins TRBV2 and TRBJ2-5, with D maybe TRBD1 (5 bases). With 8 bases removed from V and 2 bases from J, the gap between germline ends came to 12 bases. The CDR3 sequence is 13 residues long. Germline CDR1 reads SNHLY; CDR2 reads FYNNEI. CDR3 protein: CASYRTQQETQYF. The CDR3 nucleotides read TGTGCCAGCTACAGGACCCAACAAGAGACCCAGTACTTC.

This clone occurred once. V usage is TRBV7-2 and J usage is TRBJ1-1; D remains ambiguous. Trimming left V 5 bases short and J 11 bases short, with 18 bases between. Germline CDR1 and CDR2: SGHTA and FQGNSA. The CDR3 covers 13 residues. CDR3 sequence reads: CASSPGLGLGAFF. CDR3 bases: TGTGCCAGCAGCCCTGGGCTGGGCCTGGGGGCTTTCTTT.

The CDR3 loop is CASSLGTGGKYEQYF. CDR3 nucleotide sequence: TGTGCCAGCAGCTTAGGCACAGGGGGAAAATACGAGCAGTACTTC. The chain employs TRBV7-9 and TRBJ2-7, with 8 bases that match TRBD1. The V gene's germline CDR1 is SEHNR and CDR2 FQNEAQ (reference sequence). V trimming: 1 base; J trimming: 4 bases; junction bases outside the gene matches: 6. There are 15 residues in the CDR3.

The count of this clone is one. The chain couples TRBV19 to TRBJ1-2, with D perhaps matching TRBD1 (5 bases). Germline loops: CDR1 LNHDA, CDR2 SQIVND (reference sequence). CDR3 length: 17 residues. The V end lost 10 bases, the J end lost 2 bases, and 26 bases lay between the germline ends. CDR3 protein: CATEAPQGAKKNYGYTF. CDR3 DNA sequence: TGTGCCACGGAGGCCCCCCAGGGAGCTAAGAAGAACTATGGCTACACCTTC.

This clone was counted once. The V and J genes are TRBV28 and TRBJ2-5; the D gene could be TRBD1 or TRBD2 (5 bases each). This CDR3 spans 15 amino acids. Per the germline V gene, CDR1 is MDHEN and CDR2 is SYDVKM. Trimming took off 5 bases at V and 1 base at J, with 14 bases between the two ends. CDR3 bases: TGTGCCAGCAGTCTACCCACCGGGACCCAAGAGACCCAGTACTTC. Its protein product is CASSLPTGTQETQYF. The variable domain in full, completed from reference TRBV28 and TRBJ2-5, reads DVKVTQSSRYLVKRTGEKVFLECVQDMDHENMFWYRQDPGLGLRLIYFSYDVKMKEKGDIPEGYSVSREKKERFSLILESASTNQTSMYLCASSLPTGTQETQYFGPGTRLLVL.

This chain uses TRBV4-2 with TRBJ2-2; no definite D call. Germline values: CDR1 LGHNA, CDR2 YNFKEQ. V was shortened by 1 base and J by 1 base, with 7 bases between the two germline ends. CDR3 size: 15 residues. In DNA, the CDR3 is TGTGCCAGCAGCCAAGGACGAGGGAACACCGGGGAGCTGTTTTTT. It encodes CASSQGRGNTGELFF.

This chain links TRBV27 with TRBJ1-6; the D gene is possibly TRBD1 (5 bases). Trimming shortened V by 2 bases and J by 7 bases, and 12 bases separated the two germline ends. Germline CDR1 is MNHEY and CDR2 is SMNVEV (reference sequence). CDR3 length: 15 residues. The CDR3, as DNA: TGTGCCAGCAGTTTAAGGGGAGCCTCGAATTCACCCCTCCACTTT. This gives the protein CASSLRGASNSPLHF.

This chain joins TRBV10-2 and TRBJ2-7; D unclear. The CDR3 totals 13 residues. V lost 6 bases and J 2 bases, leaving 11 bases between the germline ends. Germline CDR1 is WSHSY and CDR2 is SAAADI. The CDR3 sequence: CASSDTVPYEQYF. In DNA, the CDR3 is TGCGCCAGCAGCGACACAGTCCCCTACGAGCAGTACTTC.

This chain links TRBV28 with TRBJ1-5; 7 bases agree with TRBD1. The CDR3 runs 15 residues. CDR1 and CDR2 from the germline V gene are MDHEN and SYDVKM. V shed 2 bases, J shed 1 base, and the junction held 2 bases outside the gene matches. The chain's CDR3 is CASSLAQGSNQPQHF. The DNA for the CDR3 is TGTGCCAGCAGTTTAGCACAGGGGAGCAATCAGCCCCAGCATTTT.

Note on this clone: Other DNA sequences in this specimen translate into the identical CDR3. The chain couples TRBV5-6 to TRBJ2-2, with D perhaps matching TRBD1 (6 bases). V lost 0 bases to trimming and J lost 4 bases, with 10 bases between them. Per the germline V gene, CDR1 is SGHDT and CDR2 is YYEEEE. This CDR3 has 15 residues. Here the CDR3 DNA reads TGTGCCAGCAGCTTGGGGGGGCGGAGCACCGGGGAGCTGTTTTTT. Translating gives CASSLGGRSTGELFF.

The chain links TRBV11-2 to TRBJ2-1; perhaps TRBD1 as D (6 bases). Trimming cost V 0 bases and J 9 bases, with 15 bases left between them. Germline V gene data show CDR1 as SGHAT and CDR2 as FQNNGV. The CDR3 contains 15 residues. DNA for the CDR3: TGTGCCAGCAGCTTAGACCTAGGGGGTACGGGTGAGCAGTTCTTC. It translates to CASSLDLGGTGEQFF.